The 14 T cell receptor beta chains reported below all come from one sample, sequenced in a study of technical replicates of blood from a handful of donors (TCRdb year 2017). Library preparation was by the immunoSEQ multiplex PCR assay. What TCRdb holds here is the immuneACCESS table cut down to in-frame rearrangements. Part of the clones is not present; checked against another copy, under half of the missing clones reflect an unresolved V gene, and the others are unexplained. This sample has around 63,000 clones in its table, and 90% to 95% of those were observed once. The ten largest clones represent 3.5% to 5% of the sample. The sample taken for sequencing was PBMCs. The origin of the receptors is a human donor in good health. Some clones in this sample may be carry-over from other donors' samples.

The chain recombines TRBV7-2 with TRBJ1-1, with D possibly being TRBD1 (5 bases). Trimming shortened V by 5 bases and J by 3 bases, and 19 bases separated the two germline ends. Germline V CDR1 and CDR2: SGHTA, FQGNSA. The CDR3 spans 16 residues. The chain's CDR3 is CASSPTGTVHYTEAFF. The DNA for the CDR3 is TGTGCCAGCAGCCCGACCGGGACTGTTCATTACACTGAAGCTTTCTTT.

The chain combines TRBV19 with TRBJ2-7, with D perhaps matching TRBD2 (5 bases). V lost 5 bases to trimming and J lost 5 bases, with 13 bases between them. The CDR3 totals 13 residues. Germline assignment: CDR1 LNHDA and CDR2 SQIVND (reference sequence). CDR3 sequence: CASSPRGGDEQYF. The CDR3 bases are TGTGCCAGTAGTCCCCGGGGTGGGGACGAGCAGTACTTC.

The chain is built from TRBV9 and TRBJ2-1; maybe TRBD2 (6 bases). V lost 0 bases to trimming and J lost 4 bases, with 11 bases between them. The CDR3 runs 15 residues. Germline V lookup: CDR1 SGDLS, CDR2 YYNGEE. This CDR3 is CASSVAGVVYNEQFF. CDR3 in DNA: TGTGCCAGCAGCGTAGCGGGAGTGGTTTACAATGAGCAGTTCTTC. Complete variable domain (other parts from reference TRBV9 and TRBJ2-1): DSGVTQTPKHLITATGQRVTLRCSPRSGDLSVYWYQQSLDQGLQFLIQYYNGEERAKGNILERFSAQQFPDLHSELNLSSLELGDSALYFCASSVAGVVYNEQFFGPGTRLTVL.

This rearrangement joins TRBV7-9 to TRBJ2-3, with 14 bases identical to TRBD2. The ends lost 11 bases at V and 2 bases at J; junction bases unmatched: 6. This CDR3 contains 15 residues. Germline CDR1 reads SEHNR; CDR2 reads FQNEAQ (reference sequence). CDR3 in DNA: TGTGCCGGGAGGACTAGCGGGAGGCCCACAGATACGCAGTATTTT. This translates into CAGRTSGRPTDTQYF.

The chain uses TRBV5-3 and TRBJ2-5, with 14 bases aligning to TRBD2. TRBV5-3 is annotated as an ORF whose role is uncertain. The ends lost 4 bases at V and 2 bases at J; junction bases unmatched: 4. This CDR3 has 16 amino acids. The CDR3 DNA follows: TGTGCCAGAAGCACCGGACTAGCGGGGGGTCAAGAGACCCAGTACTTC. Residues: CARSTGLAGGQETQYF.

CDR3 amino acids: CSVAGGNEQFF. The CDR3 bases are TGCAGCGTTGCTGGGGGGAATGAGCAGTTCTTC. The gene calls are TRBV29-1 and TRBJ2-1, with D perhaps matching TRBD2 (6 bases). V lost 4 bases to trimming and J lost 7 bases, with 8 bases between them. Germline loops: CDR1 SQVTM, CDR2 ANQGSEA. CDR3 length: 11 residues.

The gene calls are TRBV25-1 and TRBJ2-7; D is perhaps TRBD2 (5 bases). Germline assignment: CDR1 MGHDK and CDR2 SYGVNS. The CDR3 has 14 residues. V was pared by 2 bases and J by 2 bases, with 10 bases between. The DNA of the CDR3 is TGTGCCAGCAGTGAACCGCGGGTCCCCTACGAGCAGTACTTC. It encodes CASSEPRVPYEQYF.

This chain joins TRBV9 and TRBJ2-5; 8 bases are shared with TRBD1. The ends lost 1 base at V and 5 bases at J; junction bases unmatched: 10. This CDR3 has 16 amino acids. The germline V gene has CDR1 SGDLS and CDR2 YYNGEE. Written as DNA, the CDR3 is TGTGCCAGCAGCGTAACCCCAGGGGGCGCGGGGGAGACCCAGTACTTC. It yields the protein CASSVTPGGAGETQYF.

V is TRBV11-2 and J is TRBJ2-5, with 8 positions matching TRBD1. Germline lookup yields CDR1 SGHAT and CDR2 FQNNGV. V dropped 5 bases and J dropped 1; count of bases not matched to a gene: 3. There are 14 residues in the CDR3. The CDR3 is CASSSGTGQETQYF. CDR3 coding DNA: TGTGCCAGCAGCAGTGGGACAGGCCAAGAGACCCAGTACTTC.

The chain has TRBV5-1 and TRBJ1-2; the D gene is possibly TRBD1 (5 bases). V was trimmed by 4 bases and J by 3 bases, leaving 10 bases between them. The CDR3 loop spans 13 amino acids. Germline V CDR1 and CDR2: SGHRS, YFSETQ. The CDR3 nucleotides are TGCGCCAGCAGCGCCAGGGAATACTATGGCTACACCTTC. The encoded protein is CASSAREYYGYTF.

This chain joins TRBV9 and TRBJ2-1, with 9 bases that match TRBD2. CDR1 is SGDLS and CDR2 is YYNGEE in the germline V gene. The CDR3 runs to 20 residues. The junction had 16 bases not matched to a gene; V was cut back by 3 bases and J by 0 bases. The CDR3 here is CASSARCQREDLSSYNEQFF. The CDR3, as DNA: TGTGCCAGCAGCGCTAGGTGCCAGCGGGAGGACCTTAGCTCCTACAATGAGCAGTTCTTC.

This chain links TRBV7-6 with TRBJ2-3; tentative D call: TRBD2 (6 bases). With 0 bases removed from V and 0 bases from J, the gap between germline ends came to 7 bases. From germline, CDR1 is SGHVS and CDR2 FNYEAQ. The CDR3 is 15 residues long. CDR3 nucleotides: TGTGCCAGCAGCTTAGCGGGGACTAGCACAGATACGCAGTATTTT. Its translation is CASSLAGTSTDTQYF.

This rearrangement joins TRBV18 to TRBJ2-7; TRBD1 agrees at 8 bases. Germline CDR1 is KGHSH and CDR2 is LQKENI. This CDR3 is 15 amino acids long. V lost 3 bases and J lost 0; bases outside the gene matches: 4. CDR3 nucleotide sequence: TGTGCCAGCTCACCCGACAGGGGAGCCTCCTACGAGCAGTACTTC. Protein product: CASSPDRGASYEQYF.

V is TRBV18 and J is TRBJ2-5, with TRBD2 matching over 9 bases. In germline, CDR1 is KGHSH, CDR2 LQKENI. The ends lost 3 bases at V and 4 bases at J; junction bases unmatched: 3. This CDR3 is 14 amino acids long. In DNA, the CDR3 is TGTGCCAGCTCACCCCTAGCGGGGCTAGAGACCCAGTACTTC. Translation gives CASSPLAGLETQYF.